The TCR beta chain under discussion was sequenced for a study of OX40 agonist ivuxolimab in advanced cancers. Sequencing used immunoSEQ multiplex PCR; TCRdb keeps in-frame clones, though not all of them. The table lists about 69,000 clones, 91% of them singletons. CDR1 MNHNS and CDR2 SASEGT come from the germline V gene. This CDR3 region has 15 residues. Trimming removed 2 bases at V and 2 bases at J, with 10 bases between. This rearrangement joins TRBV6-1 to TRBJ1-5; the D is unclear. Sequencing used CD4+ or CD8+ T cells sorted from blood, obtained in a trial of the OX40 agonist ivuxolimab. This TCR was recovered from an adult with an advanced solid tumor such as melanoma, head and neck, liver or kidney cancer. CDR3 protein: CASSEIYEGNQPQHF. DNA of the CDR3: TGTGCCAGCAGTGAAATATATGAAGGCAATCAGCCCCAGCATTTT.